Below are 14 T cell receptor beta chains sequenced from a single sample in a study of technical replicates of blood from several donors. The data were produced by immunoSEQ multiplex PCR, yet TCRdb's version contains in-frame clones alone and is incomplete. The repertoire consists of under 85,000 clones, with 96% occurring once and the leading ten covering 0.34%. Sequencing input: T cells isolated from PBMCs. The receptors were gathered from a human donor in good health.

The chain links TRBV4-3 to TRBJ2-5; 8 nucleotides agree with TRBD1. The V and J ends lost 3 bases and 4 bases, in that order; junction bases with no gene match: 1. The germline V gene has CDR1 LGHNA and CDR2 YSLEER. The CDR3 covers 13 residues. The CDR3 DNA follows: TGCGCCAGCAGCCACACAGGGGGAGAGACCCAGTACTTC. Translated, it gives CASSHTGGETQYF.

CDR3 DNA: TGTGCCAGCAGTCTCACTAGCGGGAGGGTACCCTACGAGCAGTACTTC. Translation gives CASSLTSGRVPYEQYF. J is TRBJ2-7 and V is TRBV2; 13 bases agree with TRBD2. The V segment lost 5 bases and the J segment 2 bases; nucleotides outside the gene matches: 6. The germline gives CDR1 SNHLY, CDR2 FYNNEI. The CDR3 extends over 16 amino acids. Full variable domain (missing parts from reference TRBV2 and TRBJ2-7): EPEVTQTPSHQVTQMGQEVILRCVPISNHLYFYWYRQILGQKVEFLVSFYNNEISEKSEIFDDQFSVERPDGSNFTLKIRSTKLEDSAMYFCASSLTSGRVPYEQYFGPGTRLTVT.

This chain connects TRBV11-3 to TRBJ2-4; 9 nucleotides line up with TRBD2. Trimming cost V 1 base and J 0 bases; bases outside gene matches: 7. The CDR3 has 18 amino acids. Germline assignment: CDR1 SGHNT and CDR2 YENEEA. CDR3 bases: TGTGCCAGCAGCTTAGTAGCTAGCGGGGTCCTAGCCAAAAACATTCAGTACTTC. It is translated as CASSLVASGVLAKNIQYF. Full variable domain (remainder filled in from reference TRBV11-3 and TRBJ2-4): EAGVVQSPRYKIIEKKQPVAFWCNPISGHNTLYWYLQNLGQGPELLIRYENEEAVDDSQLPKDRFSAERLKGVDSTLKIQPAELGDSAVYLCASSLVASGVLAKNIQYFGAGTRLSVL.

V gene TRBV4-1 combines with J gene TRBJ2-3, with TRBD2 matching over 10 bases. This CDR3 is 16 amino acids long. With 4 bases clipped from V and 5 bases from J, the junction kept 9 bases outside the gene matches. The germline CDR1 and CDR2 sequences are MGHRA and YSYEKL. CDR3 DNA sequence: TGCGCCAGCAGCCGAGGAGCGGGAGGGCGGGAAGATACGCAGTATTTT. Amino acids: CASSRGAGGREDTQYF.

The CDR3 DNA follows: TGTGCCAGCAGTTTATTTAGAGCGAACACCGGGGAGCTGTTTTTT. Its translation is CASSLFRANTGELFF. The chain links TRBV28 to TRBJ2-2; D remains unclear. Germline values: CDR1 MDHEN, CDR2 SYDVKM. The CDR3 has 15 amino acids. Trimming took 1 base from V and 0 from J, leaving 6 bases between them.

The chain is built from TRBV7-6 and TRBJ2-7; 9 bases are shared with TRBD1. Trimming took 1 base from V and 3 from J; bases not matched to a gene: 7. The CDR3 covers 16 residues. From germline, CDR1 is SGHVS and CDR2 FNYEAQ. CDR3 sequence (DNA): TGTGCCAGCAGCTTAGGTGCGGGACAGGGAAACTACGAGCAGTACTTC. Its protein is CASSLGAGQGNYEQYF.

The chain recombines TRBV19 with TRBJ2-1, with TRBD2 as a possible D gene (5 bases). CDR3 length: 13 residues. V lost 7 bases, J lost 5 bases, and 12 bases lay in between. CDR1 is LNHDA, CDR2 SQIVND, per germline (reference sequence). CDR3 sequence (DNA): TGTGCCAGTACAAGGCGGGTAGACAATGAGCAGTTCTTC. It translates to CASTRRVDNEQFF.

The chain uses TRBV4-2 and TRBJ2-7; unclear D gene. This CDR3 is built from 15 residues. With 5 bases removed from V and 2 bases from J, the gap between germline ends came to 16 bases. Germline loops: CDR1 LGHNA, CDR2 YNFKEQ. As DNA, the CDR3 is TGTGCCAGCAGCATTACATTCTCTCAAGCCTACGAGCAGTACTTC. It specifies CASSITFSQAYEQYF.

This chain links TRBV29-1 with TRBJ2-7; D ambiguous. This CDR3 spans 11 amino acids. V was pared by 2 bases and J by 4 bases, with 6 bases between. Germline-derived CDR1 and CDR2 are SQVTM and ANQGSEA. The CDR3 protein is CSVEIRYEQYF. For the CDR3, the DNA is TGCAGCGTTGAAATCCGGTACGAGCAGTACTTC.

This clone appeared once. The CDR3 region is CASRATGLAGSGEQYF. CDR3 sequence (DNA): TGTGCCAGCAGAGCGACTGGGCTAGCGGGAAGTGGTGAGCAGTACTTC. This chain links TRBV7-9 with TRBJ2-7; 9 nucleotides align to TRBD2. V was clipped by 6 bases and J by 7 bases; unmatched bases: 16. Per the germline V gene, CDR1 is SEHNR and CDR2 is FQNEAQ (reference sequence). The CDR3 spans 16 residues.

The chain links TRBV11-2 to TRBJ1-1; the D gene is possibly TRBD1 (6 bases). From germline, CDR1 is SGHAT and CDR2 FQNNGV. There are 13 residues in the CDR3. Trimming took 3 bases from V and 10 from J, leaving 15 bases between them. The CDR3 spells CASSFSEQGRAFF. As DNA, the CDR3 is TGTGCCAGCAGCTTTAGCGAACAGGGAAGAGCTTTCTTT.

The rearrangement joins TRBV9 to TRBJ1-1, with unresolved D. CDR3 length: 14 amino acids. Trimming removed 4 bases at V and 0 bases at J, with 10 bases between. CDR1 SGDLS and CDR2 YYNGEE come from the germline V gene. CDR3 coding DNA: TGTGCCAGCAGCCCCTCCGGGTTGAACACTGAAGCTTTCTTT. Residues: CASSPSGLNTEAFF.

V gene TRBV29-1 combines with J gene TRBJ1-1; a possible D gene is TRBD1 (6 bases). CDR1 and CDR2 (germline): SQVTM, ANQGSEA. CDR3 length equals 13 residues. V lost 5 bases and J lost 3, with 13 bases in between. The CDR3 DNA reads as TGCAGCGTTCAGGGGACGACCTACACTGAAGCTTTCTTT. Translated, it gives CSVQGTTYTEAFF.

V usage is TRBV6-1 and J usage is TRBJ2-7, with D perhaps TRBD1 (5 bases). The germline V and J ends were trimmed by 6 bases and 0 bases, with 12 bases remaining between them. Germline loops: CDR1 MNHNS, CDR2 SASEGT. The CDR3 extends over 14 amino acids. CDR3 protein: CASRAQDSSYEQYF. CDR3 sequence (DNA): TGTGCCAGCAGGGCACAGGATAGCTCCTACGAGCAGTACTTC.